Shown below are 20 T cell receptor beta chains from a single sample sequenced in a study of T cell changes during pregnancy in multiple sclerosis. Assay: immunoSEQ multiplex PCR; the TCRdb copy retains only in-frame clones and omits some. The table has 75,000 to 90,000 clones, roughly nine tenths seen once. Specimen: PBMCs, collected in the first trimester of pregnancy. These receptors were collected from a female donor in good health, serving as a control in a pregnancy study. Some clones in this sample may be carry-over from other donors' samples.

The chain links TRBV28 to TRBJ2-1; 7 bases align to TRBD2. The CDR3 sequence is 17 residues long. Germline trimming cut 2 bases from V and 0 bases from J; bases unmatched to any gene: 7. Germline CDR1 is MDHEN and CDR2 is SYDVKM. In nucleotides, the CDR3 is TGTGCCAGCAGTTTAGGGACCGGCGGGAGCTCCTACAATGAGCAGTTCTTC. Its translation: CASSLGTGGSSYNEQFF.

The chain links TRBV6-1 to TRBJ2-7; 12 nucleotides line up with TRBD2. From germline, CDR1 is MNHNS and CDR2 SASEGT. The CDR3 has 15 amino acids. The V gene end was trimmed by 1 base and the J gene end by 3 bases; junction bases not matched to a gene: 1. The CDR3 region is CASSEELAGGYEQYF. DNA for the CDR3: TGTGCCAGCAGTGAAGAACTAGCGGGGGGCTACGAGCAGTACTTC.

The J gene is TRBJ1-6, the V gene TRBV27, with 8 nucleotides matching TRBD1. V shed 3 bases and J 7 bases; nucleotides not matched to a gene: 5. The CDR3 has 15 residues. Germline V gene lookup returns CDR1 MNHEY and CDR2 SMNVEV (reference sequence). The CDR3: CASSFQGANNSPLHF. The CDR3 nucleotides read TGTGCCAGCAGTTTTCAGGGGGCTAACAATTCACCCCTCCACTTT.

Written as DNA, the CDR3 is TGTGCCAGCAGCTTAGTCTGGGACACCCAATACAATGAGCAGTTCTTC. It specifies CASSLVWDTQYNEQFF. V usage is TRBV13 and J usage is TRBJ2-1, with D possibly matching TRBD1 (6 bases). Germline V gene lookup returns CDR1 PRHDT and CDR2 FYEKMQ (reference sequence). Trimming shortened V by 1 base and J by 4 bases, and 14 bases separated the two germline ends. The CDR3 runs to 16 residues.

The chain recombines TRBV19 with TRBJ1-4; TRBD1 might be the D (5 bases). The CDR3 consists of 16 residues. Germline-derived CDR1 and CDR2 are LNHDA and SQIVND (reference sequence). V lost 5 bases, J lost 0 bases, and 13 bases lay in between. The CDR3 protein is CASSSTDFATNEKLFF. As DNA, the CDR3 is TGTGCCAGTAGTTCGACAGACTTTGCAACTAATGAAAAACTGTTTTTT.

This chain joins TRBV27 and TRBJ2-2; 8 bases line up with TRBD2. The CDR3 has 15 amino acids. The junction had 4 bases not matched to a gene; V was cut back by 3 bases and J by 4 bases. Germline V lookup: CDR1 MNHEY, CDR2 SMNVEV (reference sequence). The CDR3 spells CASSFSGRSTGELFF. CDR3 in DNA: TGTGCCAGCAGTTTCAGCGGGAGATCCACCGGGGAGCTGTTTTTT.

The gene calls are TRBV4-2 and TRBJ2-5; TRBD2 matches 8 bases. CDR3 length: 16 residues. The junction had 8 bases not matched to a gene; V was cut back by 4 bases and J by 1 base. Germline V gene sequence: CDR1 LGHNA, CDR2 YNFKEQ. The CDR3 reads CASSLAPGTSQETQYF. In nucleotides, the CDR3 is TGTGCCAGCAGCCTAGCCCCCGGGACTAGCCAAGAGACCCAGTACTTC.

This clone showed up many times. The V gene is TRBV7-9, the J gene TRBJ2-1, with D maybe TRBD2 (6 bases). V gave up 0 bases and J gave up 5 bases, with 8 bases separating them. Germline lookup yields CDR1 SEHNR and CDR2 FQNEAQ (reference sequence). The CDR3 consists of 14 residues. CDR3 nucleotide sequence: TGTGCCAGCAGCTTAGCAGGGACTCACAATGAGCAGTTCTTC. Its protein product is CASSLAGTHNEQFF.

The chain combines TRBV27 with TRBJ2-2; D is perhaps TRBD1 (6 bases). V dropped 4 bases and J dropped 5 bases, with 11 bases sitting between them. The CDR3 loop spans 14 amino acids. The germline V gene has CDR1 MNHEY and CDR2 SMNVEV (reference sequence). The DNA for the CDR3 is TGTGCCAGCAGTTCACAGGGATGGACCGGGGAGCTGTTTTTT. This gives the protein CASSSQGWTGELFF.

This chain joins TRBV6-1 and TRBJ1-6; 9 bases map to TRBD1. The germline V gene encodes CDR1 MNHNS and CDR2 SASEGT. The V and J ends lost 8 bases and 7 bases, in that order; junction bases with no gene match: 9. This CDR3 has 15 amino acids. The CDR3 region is CASYPSTGGNSPLHF. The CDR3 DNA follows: TGTGCCAGCTACCCGTCGACAGGGGGGAATTCACCCCTCCACTTT.

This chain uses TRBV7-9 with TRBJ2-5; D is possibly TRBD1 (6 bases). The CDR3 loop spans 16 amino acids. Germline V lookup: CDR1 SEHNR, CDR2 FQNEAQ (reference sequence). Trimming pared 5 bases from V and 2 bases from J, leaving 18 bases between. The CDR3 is CASSTIPGHIQETQYF. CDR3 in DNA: TGTGCCAGCAGCACTATTCCGGGACACATACAAGAGACCCAGTACTTC.

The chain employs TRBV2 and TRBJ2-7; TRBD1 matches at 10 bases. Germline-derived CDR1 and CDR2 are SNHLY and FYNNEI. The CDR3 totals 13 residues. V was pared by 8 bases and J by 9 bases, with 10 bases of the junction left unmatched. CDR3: CASVTGTGVSQYF. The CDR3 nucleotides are TGTGCCAGCGTCACCGGGACAGGGGTTTCGCAGTACTTC. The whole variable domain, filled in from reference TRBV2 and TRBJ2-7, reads EPEVTQTPSHQVTQMGQEVILRCVPISNHLYFYWYRQILGQKVEFLVSFYNNEISEKSEIFDDQFSVERPDGSNFTLKIRSTKLEDSAMYFCASVTGTGVSQYFGPGTRLTVT.

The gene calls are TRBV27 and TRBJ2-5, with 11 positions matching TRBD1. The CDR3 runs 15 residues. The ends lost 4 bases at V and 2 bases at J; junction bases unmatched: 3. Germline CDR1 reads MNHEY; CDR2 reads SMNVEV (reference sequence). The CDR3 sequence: CASSSGTGGQETQYF. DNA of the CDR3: TGTGCCAGCAGTTCCGGGACAGGGGGACAAGAGACCCAGTACTTC.

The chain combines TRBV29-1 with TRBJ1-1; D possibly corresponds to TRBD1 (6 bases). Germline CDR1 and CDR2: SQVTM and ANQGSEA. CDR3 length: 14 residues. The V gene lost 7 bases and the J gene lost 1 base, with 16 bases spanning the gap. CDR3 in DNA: TGCAGCGCCCGCGGACAGAGCTCGAACACTGAAGCTTTCTTT. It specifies CSARGQSSNTEAFF.

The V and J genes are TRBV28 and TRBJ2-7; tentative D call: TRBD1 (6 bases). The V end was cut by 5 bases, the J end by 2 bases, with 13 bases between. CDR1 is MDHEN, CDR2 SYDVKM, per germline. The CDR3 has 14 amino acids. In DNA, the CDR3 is TGTGCCAGCAGTCCAGGGGTCCAACCCTACGAGCAGTACTTC. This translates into CASSPGVQPYEQYF.

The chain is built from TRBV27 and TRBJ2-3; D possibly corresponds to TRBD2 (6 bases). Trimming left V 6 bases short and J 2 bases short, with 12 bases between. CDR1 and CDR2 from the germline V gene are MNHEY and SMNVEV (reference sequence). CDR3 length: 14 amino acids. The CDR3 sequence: CASRRDGFTDTQYF. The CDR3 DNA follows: TGTGCCAGCAGGCGGGACGGATTCACAGATACGCAGTATTTT.

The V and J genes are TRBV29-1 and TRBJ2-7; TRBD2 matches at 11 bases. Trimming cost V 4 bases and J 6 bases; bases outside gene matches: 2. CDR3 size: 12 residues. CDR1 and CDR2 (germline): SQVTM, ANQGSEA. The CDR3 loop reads CSVAGTSGEQYF. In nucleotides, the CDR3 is TGCAGCGTTGCCGGGACTAGCGGCGAGCAGTACTTC.

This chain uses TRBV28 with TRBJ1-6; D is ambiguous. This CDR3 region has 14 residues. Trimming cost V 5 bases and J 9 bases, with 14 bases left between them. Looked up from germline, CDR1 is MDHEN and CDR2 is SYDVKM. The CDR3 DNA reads TGTGCCAGCAGTCGGACTCGGACGGGTTCACCCCTCCACTTT. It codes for CASSRTRTGSPLHF.

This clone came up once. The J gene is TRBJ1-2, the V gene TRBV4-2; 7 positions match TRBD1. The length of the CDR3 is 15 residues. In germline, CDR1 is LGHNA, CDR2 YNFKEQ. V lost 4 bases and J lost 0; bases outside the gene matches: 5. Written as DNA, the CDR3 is TGTGCCAGCAGCCCCTCGACAGGGACTAACTATGGCTACACCTTC. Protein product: CASSPSTGTNYGYTF.

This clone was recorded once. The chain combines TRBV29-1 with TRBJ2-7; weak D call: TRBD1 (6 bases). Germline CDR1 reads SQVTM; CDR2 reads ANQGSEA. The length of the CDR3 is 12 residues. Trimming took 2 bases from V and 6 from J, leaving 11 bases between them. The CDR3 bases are TGCAGCGTTGAAAGTGGGGGCGCCGAGCAGTACTTC. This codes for CSVESGGAEQYF.